Listed here is a single T cell receptor beta chain. The data originate from a study of blood T cell repertoires in COVID-19. Study-level background: The United States, Italy and Spain were the sources of the acute and convalescent COVID-19 samples.

Study processing details: Reference gene primer amplification yielded estimated nucleated cell counts. Libraries were prepared by immunoSEQ multiplex PCR; TCRdb keeps only in-frame clonotypes and omits some of them. V and J calls and clone size are those listed in that table; D and trimming were worked out from the DNA. The data show about 150,000 clones, more than 80% seen once. This receptor was identified in a man between 65 and 85 years old with acute or convalescent COVID-19. Input material: peripheral blood.

Here the CDR3 reads CASSRGTGEGPQHF. CDR3 bases: TGTGCCAGCAGCCGGGGGACAGGGGAAGGACCCCAGCATTTT. The chain carries TRBV7-2 and TRBJ1-5; 10 positions match TRBD1. Germline values: CDR1 SGHTA, CDR2 FQGNSA. CDR3 length equals 14 residues. Trimming at V came to 5 bases and at J to 10 bases, leaving 8 bases not matched to a gene.